A single sample is the source of the 18 T cell receptor beta chains below, sequenced in a study of blood T cell repertoires in COVID-19. Using immunoSEQ multiplex PCR, the repertoire was profiled, and TCRdb retains in-frame clones only, with some absent. The sample lists 70,000 to 90,000 clones, roughly 87% occurring once. The sequenced sample consisted of peripheral blood. The receptors were sampled from a man aged 55 to 70 with acute or convalescent COVID-19.

The chain carries TRBV5-5 and TRBJ2-1, with 11 bases matching TRBD2. Germline V gene lookup returns CDR1 SGHKS and CDR2 YYEKEE (reference sequence). Losses at the gene ends were 2 bases for V and 7 bases for J; bases not matched to a gene: 11. The CDR3 spans 17 residues. The CDR3: CASSLKVGTSGLNEQFF. The DNA for the CDR3 is TGTGCCAGCAGCTTAAAAGTCGGGACTAGCGGTTTAAATGAGCAGTTCTTC.

The chain links TRBV11-2 to TRBJ1-2, with TRBD1 matching over 11 bases. CDR3 size: 15 residues. J was trimmed by 8 bases and V by 1 base; bases with no gene match: 6. From germline, CDR1 is SGHAT and CDR2 FQNNGV. As DNA, the CDR3 is TGTGCCAGCAGCTTAGTTCGGACAGGGGGCCAGGGCTACACCTTC. This encodes CASSLVRTGGQGYTF.

The chain links TRBV6-5 to TRBJ1-5; 7 bases map to TRBD1. The CDR3 sequence is 15 residues long. Germline CDR1 MNHEY, CDR2 SVGAGI. The junction had 9 bases not matched to a gene; V was cut back by 4 bases and J by 6 bases. The CDR3, as DNA: TGTGCCAGCAGTTTAAAATTGACAGGGAGTCAGCCCCAGCATTTT. This translates into CASSLKLTGSQPQHF.

The genes are TRBV11-2 and TRBJ2-7, with unresolved D. Trimming removed 3 bases at V and 1 base at J, with 4 bases between. The germline V gene encodes CDR1 SGHAT and CDR2 FQNNGV. The CDR3 length is 12 residues. CDR3 sequence reads: CASSFGSYEQYF. CDR3 coding DNA: TGTGCCAGCAGCTTCGGTTCCTACGAGCAGTACTTC.

V usage is TRBV6-5 and J usage is TRBJ1-6, with a weak D call TRBD1 (6 bases). The germline CDR1 and CDR2 sequences are MNHEY and SVGAGI. V lost 0 bases to trimming and J lost 9 bases, with 12 bases between them. The CDR3 has 15 residues. CDR3 in DNA: TGTGCCAGCAGTTACTCCCCAGGGGAGGGTTCACCCCTCCACTTT. It specifies CASSYSPGEGSPLHF.

The chain is built from TRBV7-9 and TRBJ1-3; tentative D call: TRBD1 (5 bases). Trimming pared 1 base from V and 1 base from J, leaving 5 bases between. Germline loops: CDR1 SEHNR, CDR2 FQNEAQ (reference sequence). The CDR3 length is 14 residues. This CDR3 reads CASSLEGSGNTIYF. CDR3 DNA sequence: TGTGCCAGCAGCTTAGAGGGGTCTGGAAACACCATATATTTT.

This clone was counted a single time. The V call is TRBV7-2, the J call TRBJ1-1; tentatively, D is TRBD1 (6 bases). CDR1 and CDR2 from the germline V gene are SGHTA and FQGNSA. The CDR3 is 15 residues long. Trimming cost V 0 bases and J 4 bases, with 12 bases left between them. CDR3: CASSLAGRGTTEAFF. The CDR3 DNA is TGTGCCAGCAGCTTAGCCGGCAGGGGCACCACTGAAGCTTTCTTT.

The V call is TRBV7-8, the J call TRBJ1-1; weak D call: TRBD1 (5 bases). V dropped 1 base and J dropped 5 bases, with 11 bases sitting between them. Germline V gene lookup returns CDR1 SGHVS and CDR2 FQNEAQ. There are 14 residues in the CDR3. The CDR3 nucleotides read TGTGCCAGCAGCTTAGAGATCCAGGGAACTGAAGCTTTCTTT. This encodes CASSLEIQGTEAFF.

This rearrangement joins TRBV19 to TRBJ2-6, with D maybe TRBD1 (6 bases). The CDR3 is 14 amino acids. Deletions cut 4 bases from V and 5 bases from J, with 9 bases between. CDR1 and CDR2 from the germline V gene are LNHDA and SQIVND (reference sequence). Here the CDR3 reads CASSSRGRANVLTF. The CDR3 DNA is TGTGCCAGTAGTAGCAGGGGTCGGGCCAACGTCCTGACTTTC.

The chain couples TRBV6-5 to TRBJ2-1; TRBD2 might be the D (6 bases). CDR3 length: 14 amino acids. Trimming cost V 7 bases and J 4 bases, with 14 bases left between them. Germline V CDR1 and CDR2: MNHEY, SVGAGI. CDR3 sequence: CASNPLRGYNEQFF. CDR3 nucleotides: TGTGCCAGCAACCCCTTGCGGGGATACAATGAGCAGTTCTTC.

The chain employs TRBV5-4 and TRBJ2-7; 8 nucleotides align to TRBD2. The germline V gene has CDR1 SGHNT and CDR2 YYREEE (reference sequence). The CDR3 is made up of 14 amino acids. J gave up 4 bases and V 0 bases, and 3 bases lay outside the gene matches. The CDR3 region has the DNA TGTGCCAGCAGCTTGGGAGCGGGGGCTTACGAGCAGTACTTC. Translated: CASSLGAGAYEQYF.

V usage is TRBV19 and J usage is TRBJ2-3, with TRBD2 as a possible D gene (6 bases). This CDR3 is built from 14 residues. The germline V gene encodes CDR1 LNHDA and CDR2 SQIVND (reference sequence). V was cut by 7 bases and J by 4 bases, with 15 bases left in between. The CDR3 protein is CASTVAVTSDTQYF. CDR3 in DNA: TGTGCCAGTACCGTAGCGGTGACCTCAGATACGCAGTATTTT.

This chain connects TRBV7-2 to TRBJ2-2; TRBD2 aligns across 16 bases. The CDR3 extends over 17 amino acids. Germline V gene data show CDR1 as SGHTA and CDR2 as FQGNSA. Unmatched junction bases numbered 6, after V lost 4 bases and J lost 7 bases. In DNA form, the CDR3 reads TGTGCCAGCAGCTCAACCGGGACTAGCGGGAGGGGCGGGGAGCTGTTTTTT. Translating gives CASSSTGTSGRGGELFF.

This chain links TRBV30 with TRBJ1-6, with D possibly being TRBD1 (6 bases). Germline V gives CDR1 GTSNPN, CDR2 SVGIG (reference sequence). The CDR3 totals 14 residues. Trimming took 2 bases from V and 8 from J, leaving 13 bases between them. The CDR3, as DNA: TGTGCCTGGAGTCCCAGGGGTCCTGATTCACCCCTCCACTTT. This translates into CAWSPRGPDSPLHF.

The gene calls are TRBV5-1 and TRBJ2-1, with D possibly TRBD1 on 6 matching bases. Germline V lookup: CDR1 SGHRS, CDR2 YFSETQ. The CDR3 has 16 amino acids. Trimming took off 4 bases at V and 0 bases at J, with 14 bases between the two ends. CDR3 amino acids: CASSALTGSSYNEQFF. The CDR3, as DNA: TGCGCCAGCAGCGCCTTAACAGGGAGCTCCTACAATGAGCAGTTCTTC. Filled out from reference TRBV5-1 and TRBJ2-1, the complete variable domain reads KAGVTQTPRYLIKTRGQQVTLSCSPISGHRSVSWYQQTPGQGLQFLFEYFSETQRNKGNFPGRFSGRQFSNSRSEMNVSTLELGDSALYLCASSALTGSSYNEQFFGPGTRLTVL.

The genes are TRBV6-1 and TRBJ1-4; D is unclear. The length of the CDR3 is 14 residues. Germline CDR1 and CDR2: MNHNS and SASEGT. The V gene lost 1 base and the J gene lost 7 bases, with 10 bases spanning the gap. Here the CDR3 DNA reads TGTGCCAGCAGTGAAGTGAGGGTCCCTGAAAAACTGTTTTTT. This gives the protein CASSEVRVPEKLFF.

The chain recombines TRBV18 with TRBJ2-7; TRBD2 aligns across 14 bases. Germline V gene data show CDR1 as KGHSH and CDR2 as LQKENI. The CDR3 has 17 amino acids. J lost 5 bases, V lost 4 bases, and 10 bases had no gene match. In DNA form, the CDR3 reads TGTGCCAGCTCACGCGAAGGACTAGCGGGAGGTATCGACGAGCAGTACTTC. Amino acids: CASSREGLAGGIDEQYF. The variable domain in full, with the rest retrieved from reference TRBV18 and TRBJ2-7, is NAGVMQNPRHLVRRRGQEARLRCSPMKGHSHVYWYRQLPEEGLKFMVYLQKENIIDESGMPKERFSAEFPKEGPSILRIQQVVRGDSAAYFCASSREGLAGGIDEQYFGPGTRLTVT.

This clone occurred a few times. The V gene is TRBV6-2 or TRBV6-3, the J gene TRBJ1-1; D gene unclear. Trimming took off 6 bases at V and 3 bases at J, with 8 bases between the two ends. Germline CDR1 MNHEY, CDR2 SVGEGT. The CDR3 sequence is 12 residues long. The CDR3 DNA reads as TGTGCCAGCAGCGTCGGTTACACTGAAGCTTTCTTT. Protein sequence: CASSVGYTEAFF.